One sample yielded the 29 T cell receptor beta chains listed below, sequenced in a study of T cell responses to AZD1222 COVID-19 vaccine. Data came from immunoSEQ multiplex PCR; TCRdb stores just in-frame clones and leaves some out. The table shows some 200,000 clones, with roughly 92% occurring only once. The sequencing here drew on peripheral blood, taken 28 days after the second AZD1222 dose. The receptors here all came from an adult who received the AZD1222 COVID-19 vaccine.

The chain uses TRBV5-1 and TRBJ1-4; TRBD1 is a possible D gene (6 bases). Looked up from germline, CDR1 is SGHRS and CDR2 is YFSETQ. The CDR3 covers 15 residues. Trimming took 7 bases from V and 0 from J, leaving 13 bases between them. For the CDR3, the DNA is TGCGCCAGCCGCAGGGGACCAGCAACTAATGAAAAACTGTTTTTT. This translates into CASRRGPATNEKLFF.

V is TRBV2 and J is TRBJ1-5; D gene uncertain. V lost 6 bases and J 2 bases, leaving 17 bases between the germline ends. This CDR3 is 16 amino acids long. The germline V gene encodes CDR1 SNHLY and CDR2 FYNNEI. The CDR3 DNA sequence: TGTGCCAGCAGCGCCCCCGATGGGGTGGGCAATCAGCCCCAGCATTTT. Residues: CASSAPDGVGNQPQHF.

This rearrangement joins TRBV5-1 to TRBJ1-2; perhaps TRBD1 as D (6 bases). This CDR3 has 18 amino acids. Germline CDR1 reads SGHRS; CDR2 reads YFSETQ. Trimming took 1 base from V and 4 from J, leaving 23 bases between them. CDR3 bases: TGCGCCAGCAGCTTGAGGGCGCGGACAGCCAAAACGGCCTATGGCTACACCTTC. This codes for CASSLRARTAKTAYGYTF.

The chain combines TRBV19 with TRBJ1-1; D possibly corresponds to TRBD1 (5 bases). CDR1 is LNHDA, CDR2 SQIVND, per germline (reference sequence). Trimming removed 10 bases from V and 4 bases from J, with 19 bases in between. The CDR3 is 14 amino acids. CDR3: CATTWDRRFTEAFF. For the CDR3, the DNA is TGTGCCACCACCTGGGACCGGAGGTTCACTGAAGCTTTCTTT.

This chain uses TRBV7-2 with TRBJ1-6; no reliable D call. The CDR3 is 13 amino acids. CDR1 and CDR2 from the germline V gene are SGHTA and FQGNSA. Trimming cost V 5 bases and J 9 bases, with 11 bases left between them. Here the CDR3 DNA reads TGTGCCAGCAGCCTCGGCCACAGTTCACCCCTCCACTTT. Translating gives CASSLGHSSPLHF.

J is TRBJ2-7 and V is TRBV6-5, with 15 bases matching TRBD2. Germline V CDR1 and CDR2: MNHEY, SVGAGI. V shed 6 bases, J shed 8 bases, and the junction held 8 bases outside the gene matches. The CDR3 length is 15 residues. CDR3 DNA: TGTGCCAGCAGCGTACTCGGGACTAGCGGGAGGCAGCAGTACTTC. This translates into CASSVLGTSGRQQYF.

This clone was detected only once. The chain recombines TRBV5-1 with TRBJ1-2; D is unclear. Germline CDR1 and CDR2: SGHRS and YFSETQ. Trimming stripped 0 bases from V and 4 bases from J, with 13 bases between. The CDR3 totals 15 residues. CDR3: CASSLGSGSGYGYTF. The CDR3, as DNA: TGCGCCAGCAGCTTGGGATCGGGGTCGGGCTATGGCTACACCTTC.

This rearrangement joins TRBV5-1 to TRBJ2-1; D gene unclear. Looked up from germline, CDR1 is SGHRS and CDR2 is YFSETQ. This CDR3 is 15 amino acids long. The V and J ends lost 7 bases and 0 bases respectively, with 14 bases between them. DNA of the CDR3: TGCGCCAGCGGCCGAAATCGTCGCTCCTACAATGAGCAGTTCTTC. It yields the protein CASGRNRRSYNEQFF.

The chain carries TRBV5-1 and TRBJ1-1; D is unclear. CDR1 SGHRS and CDR2 YFSETQ come from the germline V gene. CDR3 length: 14 amino acids. Trimming left V 2 bases short and J 1 base short, with 9 bases between. The CDR3: CASSFRHGNTEAFF. For the CDR3, the DNA is TGCGCCAGCAGCTTTCGACATGGGAACACTGAAGCTTTCTTT.

The chain employs TRBV5-1 and TRBJ1-1, with D possibly matching TRBD1 (6 bases). Trimming removed 0 bases from V and 1 base from J, with 13 bases in between. The CDR3 is 16 residues long. Germline loops: CDR1 SGHRS, CDR2 YFSETQ. CDR3 DNA sequence: TGCGCCAGCAGCTTGGGACCTTCAGGGGAGAACACTGAAGCTTTCTTT. This sequence encodes CASSLGPSGENTEAFF.

The gene calls are TRBV7-2 and TRBJ2-5; perhaps TRBD2 as D (5 bases). The CDR3 consists of 16 residues. V lost 5 bases, J lost 4 bases, and 20 bases lay in between. The germline V gene has CDR1 SGHTA and CDR2 FQGNSA. In DNA, the CDR3 is TGTGCCAGCAGCCCCCAAACCGGGATCCGAACAGAGACCCAGTACTTC. It codes for CASSPQTGIRTETQYF.

The chain joins TRBV2 to TRBJ2-5; no definite D call. V lost 1 base to trimming and J lost 7 bases, with 10 bases between them. CDR3 length equals 13 residues. The germline V gene has CDR1 SNHLY and CDR2 FYNNEI. The CDR3 DNA reads as TGTGCCAGCAGTGAAGAAGTGGGCGTGACCCAGTACTTC. Residues: CASSEEVGVTQYF.

The rearrangement joins TRBV5-1 to TRBJ1-1; no firm D call. The CDR3 has 13 amino acids. V was cut by 4 bases and J by 1 base, with 8 bases left in between. From germline, CDR1 is SGHRS and CDR2 YFSETQ. CDR3 nucleotides: TGCGCCAGCAGCCCTACAAGGAACACTGAAGCTTTCTTT. As protein: CASSPTRNTEAFF.

The CDR3 here is CASSQRGSTDTQYF. As DNA, the CDR3 is TGTGCCAGCAGCCAAAGAGGGAGCACAGATACGCAGTATTTT. V is TRBV14 and J is TRBJ2-3, with D possibly matching TRBD2 (5 bases). Germline CDR1 SGHDN, CDR2 FVKESK. The CDR3 is 14 amino acids. V was shortened by 2 bases and J by 0 bases, with 6 bases between the two germline ends.

The chain couples TRBV11-1 to TRBJ2-1; possibly TRBD1 or TRBD2 for D (5 bases each). The length of the CDR3 is 15 residues. Per germline, CDR1 SGHAT and CDR2 FQDESV (reference sequence). Trimming took off 0 bases at V and 7 bases at J, with 13 bases between the two ends. The DNA for the CDR3 is TGTGCCAGCAGCTTAGCGGGGGTGTATAGGAATGAGCAGTTCTTC. It translates to CASSLAGVYRNEQFF.

V usage is TRBV12-3 or TRBV12-4 and J usage is TRBJ2-3; D unresolved. V was trimmed by 5 bases and J by 0 bases, leaving 6 bases between them. The CDR3 totals 13 residues. CDR3 DNA: TGTGCCAGCAGTGCGCCTAGCACAGATACGCAGTATTTT. It translates to CASSAPSTDTQYF.

This clone has a single count. The V and J genes are TRBV12-3 or TRBV12-4 and TRBJ2-5; D is possibly TRBD1 or TRBD2 (5 bases each). V lost 4 bases and J lost 7, with 13 bases in between. The CDR3 is made up of 13 amino acids. DNA for the CDR3: TGTGCCAGCAGTTCAGGGACCCGAGGGACCCAGTACTTC. This gives the protein CASSSGTRGTQYF.

The chain combines TRBV2 with TRBJ2-1; 10 nucleotides align to TRBD1. The CDR3 consists of 15 residues. CDR1 and CDR2 (germline): SNHLY, FYNNEI. The junction had 6 bases not matched to a gene; V was cut back by 6 bases and J by 4 bases. CDR3 in DNA: TGTGCCAGCAGGGGCGGACAGGGGGGGTACAATGAGCAGTTCTTC. It yields the protein CASRGGQGGYNEQFF.

The rearrangement uses TRBV2 and TRBJ2-1; TRBD2 aligns across 11 bases. The J segment lost 12 bases and the V segment lost 6 bases, leaving 13 bases of the junction unmatched. Germline V gene lookup returns CDR1 SNHLY and CDR2 FYNNEI. The CDR3 length is 15 residues. The CDR3 loop reads CASSPQLAGGIGQFF. The DNA of the CDR3 is TGTGCCAGCAGCCCCCAGCTAGCGGGGGGAATCGGGCAGTTCTTC.

The V gene is TRBV4-2, the J gene TRBJ2-7; 11 bases are a match to TRBD2. The CDR3 loop spans 16 amino acids. V shed 3 bases and J 2 bases; nucleotides not matched to a gene: 6. From germline, CDR1 is LGHNA and CDR2 YNFKEQ. CDR3 region: CASSQGFSGRAYEQYF. The DNA for the CDR3 is TGTGCCAGCAGCCAGGGATTTAGCGGGAGGGCCTACGAGCAGTACTTC.

In its sample, this clone was seen a few times. The rearrangement uses TRBV9 and TRBJ1-5; D ambiguous. Germline V gene lookup returns CDR1 SGDLS and CDR2 YYNGEE. V was cut by 0 bases and J by 0 bases, with 7 bases left in between. The CDR3 length is 15 residues. The CDR3 nucleotides are TGTGCCAGCAGCGTAGATAGTTATAGCAATCAGCCCCAGCATTTT. Amino acids: CASSVDSYSNQPQHF.

CDR3 DNA sequence: TGCGCCAGCAGCTTCATGGGGTGGGATGAGCAGTTCTTC. This encodes CASSFMGWDEQFF. The chain carries TRBV5-1 and TRBJ2-1; D is unresolved. CDR3 length: 13 amino acids. Trimming removed 2 bases from V and 8 bases from J, with 11 bases in between. CDR1 and CDR2 (germline): SGHRS, YFSETQ.

This clone was picked up one time. The chain couples TRBV19 to TRBJ1-3; a weak D match, TRBD1 (5 bases). Trimming took 6 bases from V and 0 from J, leaving 12 bases between them. CDR3 size: 15 residues. Germline CDR1 is LNHDA and CDR2 is SQIVND (reference sequence). This chain's CDR3 is CASRLDRSSGNTIYF. The DNA of the CDR3 is TGTGCCAGTAGACTAGACAGAAGCTCTGGAAACACCATATATTTT.

V and J are TRBV2 and TRBJ2-5; 13 bases fit TRBD2. In germline, CDR1 is SNHLY, CDR2 FYNNEI. The trim removed 5 bases at V and 5 bases at J, leaving 8 bases unmatched. CDR3 length: 16 amino acids. For the CDR3, the DNA is TGTGCCAGCAGTCCAACTAGCGGGAGGGCCTCGGAGACCCAGTACTTC. Its protein is CASSPTSGRASETQYF.

In its sample, this clone was seen once. The V and J genes are TRBV12-3 or TRBV12-4 and TRBJ1-2; 7 nucleotides agree with TRBD1. Losses at the gene ends were 6 bases for V and 4 bases for J; bases not matched to a gene: 5. The CDR3 spans 13 residues. Here the CDR3 reads CASRDRNRYGYTF. The CDR3 DNA is TGTGCCAGCAGGGACAGGAATCGCTATGGCTACACCTTC.

This clone is a singleton in its sample. The chain recombines TRBV6-5 with TRBJ2-7; weak D call: TRBD2 (5 bases). Trimming shortened V by 6 bases and J by 4 bases, and 19 bases separated the two germline ends. The CDR3 is 15 residues long. In germline, CDR1 is MNHEY, CDR2 SVGAGI. The CDR3 sequence: CASSMEESSGYEQYF. In DNA, the CDR3 is TGTGCCAGCAGCATGGAGGAATCGTCAGGTTACGAGCAGTACTTC.

This chain uses TRBV7-9 with TRBJ1-5; unclear D gene. CDR3 length: 14 amino acids. The ends were cut back, 1 base at V and 5 bases at J, with 9 bases in the middle. CDR1 and CDR2 (germline): SEHNR, FQNEAQ (reference sequence). CDR3 coding DNA: TGTGCCAGCAGCTTAGAAGGACCCCATCAGCCCCAGCATTTT. Its translation is CASSLEGPHQPQHF.

The CDR3 bases are TGTGCCAGCAGCCCTCAACCGGGATCTATGGCGGAGCCCCAGCATTTT. Translating it yields CASSPQPGSMAEPQHF. The V gene is TRBV7-2, the J gene TRBJ1-5; D not certain. Germline V gene lookup returns CDR1 SGHTA and CDR2 FQGNSA. The germline V and J ends were trimmed by 5 bases and 8 bases, with 22 bases remaining between them. This CDR3 region has 16 residues.

The chain uses TRBV5-1 and TRBJ2-3, with D possibly matching TRBD2 (6 bases). V was shortened by 3 bases and J by 4 bases, with 12 bases between the two germline ends. The CDR3 sequence is 14 residues long. Germline values: CDR1 SGHRS, CDR2 YFSETQ. CDR3 residues: CASSSPVAADTQYF. For the CDR3, the DNA is TGCGCCAGCAGCTCGCCCGTAGCGGCAGATACGCAGTATTTT. Full variable domain (rest looked up from reference TRBV5-1 and TRBJ2-3): KAGVTQTPRYLIKTRGQQVTLSCSPISGHRSVSWYQQTPGQGLQFLFEYFSETQRNKGNFPGRFSGRQFSNSRSEMNVSTLELGDSALYLCASSSPVAADTQYFGPGTRLTVL.